Listed below are T cell receptor beta chains from one sample, sequenced in a study of T cells in Graves' hyperthyroidism and ophthalmopathy. Using its own MiXCR run on the multiplex PCR reads, TCRdb lists one record per CDR3 protein. The sample includes 300,000 to 350,000 distinct CDR3 sequences, less than 20% of them seen just once. The sequencing sample was made of blood. The origin of the receptors is a woman aged 40 to 50 with Graves' ophthalmopathy. Both conserved end residues are part of each CDR3. A D gene is named only where the DNA matches it firmly. A clone size is listed for some rows: how often the clone was seen (once, few, many), or a class if it is expanded.

abundance	v_gene	d_gene	j_gene	CDR3aa	CDR3nt
many	TRBV4-2	.	TRBJ1-2	CASSHAKGVFYGYTF	TGTGCCAGCAGCCATGCTAAGGGGGTGTTCTATGGCTACACCTTC
.	TRBV5-1	.	TRBJ1-6	CASSNGTNNNSPLHF	TGCGCCAGCAGCAACGGGACAAACAATAATTCACCCCTCCACTTT
many	TRBV12-3/TRBV12-4	.	TRBJ2-2	CASRAGGGPGELFF	TGTGCCAGCAGAGCCGGTGGGGGGCCCGGGGAGCTGTTTTTT
many	TRBV11-3	.	TRBJ2-7	CASSLGSALGSYEQYF	TGTGCCAGCAGCTTAGGGTCTGCGTTGGGGTCCTACGAGCAGTACTTC
few	TRBV20-1	TRBD2	TRBJ2-7	CTARDYEQSF	TGCACTGCTAGGGACTACGAGCAGTCCTTC
many	TRBV28	.	TRBJ2-7	CASSRQNSIHYEQYF	TGTGCCAGCAGCAGACAGAATTCAATCCACTACGAGCAGTACTTC
.	TRBV27	TRBD2	TRBJ2-6	CASSSPAGGLSGANVLTF	TGTGCCAGCAGTTCCCCAGCGGGAGGCCTCTCTGGGGCCAACGTCCTGACTTTC
many	TRBV6-1	.	TRBJ1-3	CASSSTGLGAGNTIYF	TGTGCCAGCAGCTCCACAGGGTTAGGGGCTGGAAACACCATATATTTT
many	TRBV20-1	TRBD1	TRBJ1-1	CSARSPGTGGLGTEAFF	TGCAGTGCTAGATCGCCCGGGACAGGGGGACTTGGCACTGAAGCTTTCTTT
.	TRBV30	.	TRBJ2-7	CAWSRDISYEQYF	TGTGCCTGGAGTCGCGACATCTCCTACGAGCAGTACTTC
many	TRBV2	TRBD1	TRBJ1-1	CASGRGQQLNTEAFF	TGTGCCAGCGGTCGGGGACAGCAGCTGAACACTGAAGCTTTCTTT
many	TRBV27	.	TRBJ1-5	CASSEIAANYQPQHF	TGTGCCAGCAGTGAGATCGCAGCGAACTATCAGCCCCAGCATTTT
many	TRBV20-1	.	TRBJ1-2	CSVPGNYGYTF	TGCAGTGTTCCTGGGAACTATGGCTACACCTTC
many	TRBV15	TRBD2	TRBJ2-5	CATSSPFRTSGDQETQYF	TGTGCCACCAGCAGCCCCTTTCGGACTAGCGGGGACCAAGAGACCCAGTACTTC
.	TRBV6-2/TRBV6-3	TRBD2	TRBJ2-7	CASSYRSGTYEQSF	TGTGCCAGCAGTTACCGCAGCGGGACCTACGAGCAGTCCTTC
.	TRBV19	TRBD2	TRBJ2-4	CASSIRGSGRRIQYF	TGTGCCAGTAGTATACGAGGTAGCGGGAGAAGGATTCAGTACTTC
many	TRBV30	TRBD1	TRBJ1-2	CAWERQGYGYTF	TGTGCCTGGGAACGACAGGGATATGGCTACACCTTC
many	TRBV5-1	.	TRBJ2-7	CASSLVESDEQYF	TGCGCCAGCAGCTTGGTCGAGTCTGACGAGCAGTACTTC
.	TRBV30	TRBD1	TRBJ2-2	CAWGTGASGELFF	TGTGCCTGGGGGACAGGGGCCTCCGGGGAGCTGTTTTTT
many	TRBV9	.	TRBJ1-1	CASSVGWTNTEAFF	TGTGCCAGCAGCGTAGGTTGGACGAACACTGAAGCTTTCTTT
many	TRBV20-1	TRBD1	TRBJ2-5	CSARGDRELQETQYF	TGCAGTGCTAGAGGTGACAGGGAATTACAAGAGACCCAGTACTTC
.	TRBV10-3	.	TRBJ2-5	CAISGQMGETQYF	TGTGCCATCAGTGGGCAAATGGGAGAGACCCAGTACTTC
many	TRBV11-2	.	TRBJ1-1	CASSLETTEAFF	TGTGCCAGCAGCTTAGAGACCACTGAAGCTTTCTTT
many	TRBV6-1	.	TRBJ2-7	CASSVGNSYEQYF	TGTGCCAGCAGTGTCGGGAATTCCTACGAGCAGTACTTC
many	TRBV12-3/TRBV12-4	.	TRBJ2-7	CASSLGGANEQYF	TGTGCCAGCAGTTTGGGCGGGGCTAACGAGCAGTACTTC
.	TRBV27	TRBD1	TRBJ2-1	CASSFSGGNEQFF	TGTGCCAGCAGTTTTTCAGGGGGCAATGAGCAGTTCTTC
many	TRBV12-3/TRBV12-4	TRBD1	TRBJ1-1	CASSRAGGEATEAFF	TGTGCCAGCAGTAGAGCAGGGGGCGAGGCCACTGAAGCTTTCTTT
many	TRBV20-1	.	TRBJ2-7	CSARDSRFQQTYEQYF	TGCAGTGCTAGAGATTCGAGGTTCCAGCAGACCTACGAGCAGTACTTC
many	TRBV4-3	TRBD2	TRBJ2-7	CASSQVRAGGFNEQYF	TGCGCCAGCAGCCAAGTTCGAGCGGGAGGGTTCAACGAGCAGTACTTC
few	TRBV12-3/TRBV12-4	TRBD1	TRBJ1-5	CASSLGDRAQPQHF	TGTGCCAGCAGTTTAGGGGACAGGGCGCAGCCCCAGCATTTT
many	TRBV6-1	.	TRBJ1-2	CASSEFPEEDYGYTF	TGTGCCAGCAGTGAATTCCCAGAGGAAGACTATGGCTACACCTTC
medium-sized	TRBV6-2/TRBV6-3	.	TRBJ2-6	CASSQTASGANVLTF	TGTGCCAGCAGCCAGACAGCCTCTGGGGCCAACGTCCTGACTTTC
many	TRBV28	TRBD1	TRBJ2-7	CASSFSLLGTAPLSSYEQYF	TGTGCCAGCAGTTTCAGCCTTCTGGGGACAGCCCCACTAAGCTCCTACGAGCAGTACTTC
.	TRBV11-2	.	TRBJ2-7	CASSPQTYEQYF	TGTGCCAGCAGCCCGCAGACCTACGAGCAGTACTTC
many	TRBV30	.	TRBJ1-1	CALRAVNTEAFF	TGTGCCCTCCGGGCGGTGAACACTGAAGCTTTCTTT
many	TRBV6-2/TRBV6-3	.	TRBJ2-2	CASSPTEGLEVSGELFF	TGTGCCAGCAGCCCCACGGAGGGCCTGGAGGTTAGCGGGGAGCTGTTTTTT
many	TRBV12-3/TRBV12-4	TRBD1	TRBJ1-2	CASSLGTGEGYGYTF	TGTGCCAGCAGTTTGGGGACAGGGGAAGGGTATGGCTACACCTTC
many	TRBV7-8	.	TRBJ2-4	CASSTVAKNIQYF	TGTGCCAGCAGTACGGTAGCCAAAAACATTCAGTACTTC
many	TRBV9	.	TRBJ1-2	CASSVATGIGYTF	TGTGCCAGCAGCGTAGCGACGGGGATCGGCTACACCTTC
many	TRBV12-3/TRBV12-4	.	TRBJ2-7	CASTIHLYEQYF	TGTGCCAGCACCATACATTTATACGAGCAGTACTTC
few	TRBV14	TRBD1	TRBJ2-7	CASSPAGQGYEQYF	TGTGCCAGCAGCCCGGCGGGACAGGGTTACGAGCAGTACTTC
many	TRBV27	.	TRBJ2-5	CASSPGLFGAQYF	TGTGCCAGCAGTCCCGGACTTTTTGGGGCCCAGTACTTC
many	TRBV7-9	.	TRBJ2-7	CASSLGRIYEQYF	TGTGCCAGCAGCTTGGGCAGGATTTACGAGCAGTACTTC
many	TRBV20-1	TRBD2	TRBJ2-5	CSASGRARETQYF	TGCAGTGCTAGCGGGAGGGCTAGAGAGACCCAGTACTTC
few	TRBV11-1	.	TRBJ2-5	CASSSRTPHRDTTQETQYF	TGTGCCAGCAGCTCTAGGACCCCTCACCGGGACACCACCCAAGAGACCCAGTACTTC
.	TRBV9	.	TRBJ2-7	CASSVVPTGTYEQYF	TGTGCCAGCAGCGTAGTGCCGACTGGCACGTACGAGCAGTACTTC
many	TRBV28	.	TRBJ2-7	CASSFVQGIGYEQYF	TGTGCCAGCAGTTTCGTCCAGGGTATTGGGTACGAGCAGTACTTC
many	TRBV6-2/TRBV6-3	TRBD1	TRBJ2-7	CASSYSRGRGEQYF	TGTGCCAGCAGTTACTCCAGGGGGCGCGGCGAGCAGTACTTC
many	TRBV4-1	.	TRBJ1-5	CASSHVGRQEGRQPQHF	TGCGCCAGCAGCCATGTGGGTAGACAGGAGGGACGTCAGCCCCAGCATTTT
many	TRBV6-1	.	TRBJ2-7	CASSGDENEQYF	TGTGCCAGCAGTGGAGATGAGAACGAGCAGTACTTC
few	TRBV6-2/TRBV6-3	TRBD1	TRBJ1-2	CASRKDRGLNFGDGYTF	TGTGCCAGCAGAAAAGACAGGGGACTGAACTTTGGCGATGGCTACACCTTC
many	TRBV6-1	.	TRBJ1-1	CASSVGDTEAFF	TGTGCCAGCAGTGTAGGGGACACTGAAGCTTTCTTT
many	TRBV28	TRBD1	TRBJ1-1	CASSLGTGWVSGTEAFF	TGTGCCAGCAGTTTGGGGACAGGGTGGGTTTCTGGCACTGAAGCTTTCTTT
many	TRBV11-2	TRBD2	TRBJ2-7	CASSLSPLVGRGSYEQYF	TGTGCCAGCAGCTTATCCCCCCTTGTAGGGAGGGGCTCCTACGAGCAGTACTTC
many	TRBV20-1	.	TRBJ2-5	CSAIGRQETQYF	TGCAGTGCTATAGGCCGGCAAGAGACCCAGTACTTC
many	TRBV7-6	TRBD1	TRBJ2-5	CASSLRTGGIGRETQYF	TGTGCCAGCAGCTTACGGACAGGGGGCATCGGTAGGGAGACCCAGTACTTC
.	TRBV11-1	TRBD1	TRBJ2-2	CASTRKQGMYRTGELFF	TGTGCCAGCACACGAAAACAGGGGATGTACCGGACCGGGGAGCTGTTCTTT
.	TRBV5-6	.	TRBJ2-5	CASSLVGLETQYF	TGTGCCAGCAGCTTGGTTGGGTTAGAGACCCAGTACTTC
.	TRBV18	.	TRBJ1-1	CASSPKAGSTEAFF	TGTGCCAGCTCACCAAAGGCGGGGAGCACTGAAGCTTTCTTT
many	TRBV15	TRBD1	TRBJ2-7	CATNEDRGNEQYF	TGTGCCACCAATGAGGACAGGGGAAACGAGCAGTACTTC